The clone carrying this T cell receptor (beta chain) turned up a few times. Its antigen is still unknown. This specimen belongs to a study of T cell repertoires in cytomegalovirus infection. Study-level points and caveats: Dominant in the ex vivo response were TCR beta clonotypes restricted by HLA-C and specific for CMV.

MiXCR was run by TCRdb on the reads, yielding one entry per CDR3 protein. The sample yields under 90,000 distinct CDR3 sequences, about 23% seen once. The origin of this receptor is a human donor in good health (CMV status not recorded). Some clones in this sample may be carry-over from other donors' samples. The sequencing sample was made of PBMCs, sequenced either directly or after in vitro stimulation (not recorded which).

The CDR3: CSARHNTGELFF. The DNA for the CDR3 is TGCAGTGCTAGGCACAACACCGGGGAGCTGTTTTTT. The chain combines TRBV20-1 with TRBJ2-2, with D unclear. The CDR3 runs 12 residues. V was pared by 3 bases and J by 2 bases, with 4 bases between. Germline values: CDR1 DFQATT, CDR2 SNEGSKA (reference sequence).